This TCR beta chain was captured in a study of shared clonotypes between healthy human individuals. Across the whole study: Donors were two women and a few men aged 18 to 49. Study-level results: Exclusively blood specimens were collected; tissue repertoires likely differ. Donor scarcity curtailed the genetic and exposure-history diversity represented herein.

V dropped 2 bases and J dropped 2 bases, with 9 bases sitting between them. Germline CDR1 is SGHDN and CDR2 is FVKESK. The CDR3 is 14 residues long. Profiled with immunoSEQ multiplex PCR; TCRdb holds only in-frame clones, not every one. Of roughly 500,000 clones detected, 81% appear once; the ten largest clones hold roughly 13%. About this clone itself: Antigen specificity is unknown.

The sequenced material came from PBMCs. This clonotype was sampled from a woman aged 40 to 50 in good health. Some clones in this sample may be carry-over from other donors' samples. This chain joins TRBV14 and TRBJ2-5; TRBD1 might be the D (5 bases). In nucleotides, the CDR3 is TGTGCCAGCAGCCAATGGACATCACAAGAGACCCAGTACTTC. It yields the protein CASSQWTSQETQYF.